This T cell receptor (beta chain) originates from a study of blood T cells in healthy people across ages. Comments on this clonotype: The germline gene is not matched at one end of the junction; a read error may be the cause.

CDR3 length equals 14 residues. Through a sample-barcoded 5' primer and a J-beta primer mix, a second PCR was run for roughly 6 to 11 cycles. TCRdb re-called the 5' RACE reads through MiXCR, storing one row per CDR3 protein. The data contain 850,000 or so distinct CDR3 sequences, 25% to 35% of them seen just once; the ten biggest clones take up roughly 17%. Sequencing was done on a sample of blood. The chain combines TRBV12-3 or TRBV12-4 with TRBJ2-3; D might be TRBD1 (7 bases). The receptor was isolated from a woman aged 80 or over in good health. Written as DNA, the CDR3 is TGTGCCAGCACCTTAGGAGGGGGCACAGATGCGCAGTATTTT. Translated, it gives CASTLGGGTDAQYF.